This entry lists 22 T cell receptor beta chains sequenced from one sample in a study of T cells in Graves' hyperthyroidism and ophthalmopathy. Researchers amplified the TCR beta CDR3 regions from RNA transcripts. Researchers ran a first-round RT-PCR on the TCR CDR3 using the HTBI primer set. Using its own MiXCR run on the multiplex PCR reads, TCRdb lists one record per CDR3 protein. The sample lists hundreds of thousands of distinct CDR3 sequences, roughly 15% occurring once. Sequencing was done on a sample of blood. All receptors derive from a woman between 18 and 30 years old with Graves' hyperthyroidism.

This clonotype was observed many times. The rearrangement joins TRBV14 to TRBJ2-3; D gene ambiguous. The V end was cut by 0 bases, the J end by 6 bases, with 10 bases between. Germline V gene data show CDR1 as SGHDN and CDR2 as FVKESK. This CDR3 region has 14 residues. CDR3 nucleotide sequence: TGTGCCAGCAGCCAAGATCGGGTCCAGGATACGCAGTATTTT. It yields the protein CASSQDRVQDTQYF.

Many counts were recorded for this clonotype. V usage is TRBV10-2 and J usage is TRBJ2-7; 9 bases match TRBD1. Germline V CDR1 and CDR2: WSHSY, SAAADI. V trimming: 6 bases; J trimming: 4 bases; junction bases outside the gene matches: 10. CDR3 length: 15 residues. Here the CDR3 reads CASSKLDRGSYEQYF. CDR3 sequence (DNA): TGCGCCAGCAGCAAGTTGGACAGGGGTTCGTACGAGCAGTACTTC.

This clonotype was recorded many times. The V gene is TRBV20-1, the J gene TRBJ2-7; perhaps TRBD1 as D (6 bases). The ends were cut back, 2 bases at V and 4 bases at J, with 12 bases in the middle. The germline V gene has CDR1 DFQATT and CDR2 SNEGSKA (reference sequence). This CDR3 comprises 13 residues. CDR3 protein: CSARRRGRYEQYF. CDR3 nucleotide sequence: TGCAGTGCTAGACGCAGGGGAAGGTACGAGCAGTACTTC.

This clonotype has more than one count but fewer than ten. A read error may produce the germline difference seen at one junction end. The V call is TRBV28, the J call TRBJ2-7; no clear D gene. The CDR3 sequence is 13 residues long. The germline V gene has CDR1 MDHEN and CDR2 SYDVKM. The CDR3 sequence is CAGSLSESHEQYF. The CDR3 DNA follows: TGTGCCGGCAGTTTGAGTGAAAGCCACGAGCAGTACTTC.

The rearrangement links TRBV6-1 to TRBJ2-2, with 9 nucleotides matching TRBD2. The CDR3 loop spans 16 amino acids. V lost 7 bases to trimming and J lost 6 bases; unmatched junction nucleotides: 12. Germline CDR1 reads MNHNS; CDR2 reads SASEGT. This CDR3 is CASTQILAGEAGELFF. The CDR3 DNA sequence: TGTGCCAGCACCCAGATATTAGCGGGAGAGGCCGGGGAGCTGTTTTTT.

The CDR3 loop is CASSVGHRGEQFF. The CDR3 DNA is TGTGCCAGCAGCGTAGGACACCGGGGTGAGCAGTTCTTC. This sequence joins TRBV9 and TRBJ2-1; tentative D call: TRBD2 (5 bases). Germline CDR1 SGDLS, CDR2 YYNGEE. This CDR3 region has 13 residues. Trimming removed 0 bases at V and 9 bases at J, with 10 bases between.

The chain links TRBV20-1 to TRBJ2-7; 9 nucleotides line up with TRBD2. This CDR3 has 16 residues. Germline V gene lookup returns CDR1 DFQATT and CDR2 SNEGSKA (reference sequence). With V trimmed by 4 bases and J by 4 bases, 14 bases remained unmatched. The CDR3 sequence: CSANPAGRGGRYEQYF. CDR3 DNA: TGCAGTGCTAACCCCGCAGGGCGGGGGGGCCGTTACGAGCAGTACTTC.

The chain couples TRBV27 to TRBJ2-5; D not resolved. The V gene's germline CDR1 is MNHEY and CDR2 SMNVEV (reference sequence). The CDR3 length is 15 residues. V was trimmed by 3 bases and J by 5 bases, leaving 16 bases between them. CDR3 sequence (DNA): TGTGCCAGCAGTTTCTGGGCTAGAAAAGGGGAGACCCAGTACTTC. Translating gives CASSFWARKGETQYF.

This clonotype was counted many times. The V gene is TRBV30, the J gene TRBJ2-3, with TRBD2 matching over 7 bases. J lost 2 bases, V lost 2 bases, and 4 bases had no gene match. CDR3 size: 14 residues. Germline-derived CDR1 and CDR2 are GTSNPN and SVGIG (reference sequence). The CDR3 DNA reads as TGTGCCTGGAGTAAGCGGGAAGTCACAGATACGCAGTATTTT. This translates into CAWSKREVTDTQYF.

This clonotype was seen a handful of times. This chain connects TRBV6-2 or TRBV6-3 to TRBJ2-7, with TRBD1 as a possible D gene (6 bases). The germline CDR1 and CDR2 sequences are MNHEY and SVGEGT. The CDR3 has 15 residues. The germline V and J ends were trimmed by 6 bases and 6 bases, with 21 bases remaining between them. Here the CDR3 reads CASRSSGQGLREQYF. The DNA of the CDR3 is TGTGCCAGCAGAAGTTCGGGACAAGGCCTCCGCGAGCAGTACTTC.

This clonotype was detected ten times or more. V and J are TRBV10-1 and TRBJ1-1; D might be TRBD1 (6 bases). The V and J ends lost 7 bases and 3 bases respectively, with 18 bases between them. The germline V gene encodes CDR1 WNHNN and CDR2 SYGVQD (reference sequence). The CDR3 is 15 amino acids. CDR3 coding DNA: TGCGCCAGCATAGAGGGGGGGGCTGGGGACACTGAAGCTTTCTTT. Translation: CASIEGGAGDTEAFF.

This clonotype showed up just a few times. The V call is TRBV9, the J call TRBJ2-2; TRBD2 matches at 10 bases. This CDR3 has 19 amino acids. Per germline, CDR1 SGDLS and CDR2 YYNGEE. Trimming took 0 bases from V and 1 from J; bases not matched to a gene: 9. The CDR3 loop reads CASSVGLAGPPGNTGELFF. Written as DNA, the CDR3 is TGTGCCAGCAGCGTAGGACTAGCGGGCCCCCCGGGGAACACCGGGGAGCTGTTTTTT.

This clonotype came up a few times. V and J are TRBV6-6 and TRBJ2-1; weak D call: TRBD1 (6 bases). Trimming cost V 2 bases and J 4 bases, with 12 bases left between them. This CDR3 has 15 amino acids. CDR1 is MNHNY and CDR2 is SVGAGI in the germline V gene (reference sequence). The CDR3 DNA follows: TGTGCCAGCAGTTACCTACAGGGTCGGTACAATGAGCAGTTCTTC. It codes for CASSYLQGRYNEQFF.

The chain is built from TRBV14 and TRBJ1-6, with D possibly being TRBD1 (6 bases). The CDR3 is 15 amino acids. Germline V CDR1 and CDR2: SGHDN, FVKESK. The V and J ends lost 1 base and 6 bases respectively, with 10 bases between them. The CDR3 DNA reads as TGTGCCAGCAGCCAAGCGCGGGGGCTTAATTCACCCCTCCACTTT. This encodes CASSQARGLNSPLHF.

Concerning this clonotype itself: One junction end does not reproduce the germline sequence, and a read error may be involved. V usage is TRBV6-2 or TRBV6-3 and J usage is TRBJ2-7; D gene uncertain. CDR1 and CDR2 from the germline V gene are MNHEY and SVGEGT. The CDR3 is 14 amino acids. DNA of the CDR3: TGTGCCAGCAGTTCCCCGGGTTTTTCCTACAAGCAGTACTTC. Translation gives CASSSPGFSYKQYF.

This clonotype has at least ten counts. This chain connects TRBV27 to TRBJ2-7; tentative D call: TRBD1 (5 bases). With 4 bases removed from V and 2 bases from J, the gap between germline ends came to 9 bases. The germline V gene encodes CDR1 MNHEY and CDR2 SMNVEV (reference sequence). The CDR3 sequence is 13 residues long. CDR3 loop: CASSYARAYEQYF. In DNA, the CDR3 is TGTGCCAGCAGTTACGCCAGGGCCTACGAGCAGTACTTC.

This clonotype has only a few counts. Written as DNA, the CDR3 is TGTGCCAGCAGGTATCCGGGACAGGGCGCAGATACGCAGTATTTT. This gives the protein CASRYPGQGADTQYF. The chain recombines TRBV5-6 with TRBJ2-3, with 9 bases that match TRBD1. The V gene end was trimmed by 5 bases and the J gene end by 4 bases; junction bases not matched to a gene: 8. The CDR3 is 15 amino acids. The germline V gene encodes CDR1 SGHDT and CDR2 YYEEEE. Full variable domain (remainder filled in from reference TRBV5-6 and TRBJ2-3): DAGVTQSPTHLIKTRGQQVTLRCSPKSGHDTVSWYQQALGQGPQFIFQYYEEEERQRGNFPDRFSGHQFPNYSSELNVNALLLGDSALYLCASRYPGQGADTQYFGPGTRLTVL.

This clonotype has more than one count but fewer than ten. This chain connects TRBV28 to TRBJ1-5; D uncertain. V shed 5 bases and J shed 4 bases, with 6 bases lying between them. This CDR3 region has 12 residues. In germline, CDR1 is MDHEN, CDR2 SYDVKM. DNA for the CDR3: TGTGCCAGCAGTCAGCTAAATCAGCCCCAGCATTTT. It encodes CASSQLNQPQHF.

This chain links TRBV4-3 with TRBJ2-7; TRBD1 is a possible D gene (5 bases). Per germline, CDR1 LGHNA and CDR2 YSLEER. The length of the CDR3 is 16 residues. V was trimmed by 0 bases and J by 2 bases, leaving 14 bases between them. The CDR3, as DNA: TGCGCCAGCAGCCAAGATCGGGTCAGGGAAGCCTACGAGCAGTACTTC. Translating gives CASSQDRVREAYEQYF.

This clonotype was detected only a few times. The V call is TRBV9, the J call TRBJ1-1; D call uncertain. The germline V gene has CDR1 SGDLS and CDR2 YYNGEE. Trimming shortened V by 4 bases and J by 3 bases, and 13 bases separated the two germline ends. The length of the CDR3 is 14 residues. The CDR3 here is CASSPDLRDTEAFF. CDR3 bases: TGTGCCAGCAGCCCCGACCTAAGGGACACTGAAGCTTTCTTT.

This clonotype was detected ten times or more. The chain links TRBV12-3 or TRBV12-4 to TRBJ2-1; weak D call: TRBD1 (5 bases). This CDR3 region has 13 residues. Trimming shortened V by 6 bases and J by 3 bases, and 9 bases separated the two germline ends. CDR3 DNA: TGTGCCAGCAGCTGGGGCGACTACAATGAGCAGTTCTTC. Translated, it gives CASSWGDYNEQFF.

This clonotype was recorded many times. Relative to the germline gene, one junction end is altered; a read error may explain this. This chain uses TRBV7-7 with TRBJ2-5; 8 positions agree with TRBD1. CDR3 length: 16 residues. The germline gives CDR1 SSHAT, CDR2 FNYEAQ (reference sequence). The CDR3 reads CASSSTGVWGKETQYF. The CDR3 region has the DNA TGTGCTAGCAGCTCGACAGGGGTCTGGGGGAAAGAGACCCAGTACTTC.